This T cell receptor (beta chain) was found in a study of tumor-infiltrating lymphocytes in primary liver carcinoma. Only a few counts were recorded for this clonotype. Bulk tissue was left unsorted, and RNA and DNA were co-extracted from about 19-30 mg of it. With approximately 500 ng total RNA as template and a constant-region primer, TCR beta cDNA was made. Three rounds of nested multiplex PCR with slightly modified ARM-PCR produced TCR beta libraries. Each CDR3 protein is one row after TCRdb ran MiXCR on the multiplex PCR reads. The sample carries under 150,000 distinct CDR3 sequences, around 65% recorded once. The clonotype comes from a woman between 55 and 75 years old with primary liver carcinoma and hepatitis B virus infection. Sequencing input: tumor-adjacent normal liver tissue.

The CDR3 sequence is CASSLRVSVSTGELFF. The CDR3 coding sequence is TGTGCCAGCAGCTTGAGGGTATCGGTTTCCACCGGGGAGCTGTTTTTT. The V and J genes are TRBV5-5 and TRBJ2-2; D remains ambiguous. Trimming left V 1 base short and J 4 bases short, with 14 bases between. In germline, CDR1 is SGHKS, CDR2 YYEKEE (reference sequence). The CDR3 spans 16 residues.